One and the same sample provided the 32 T cell receptor beta chains below, sequenced in a study of Ad26.COV2.S vaccination and SARS-CoV-2 variants. The treatment: about 20 received Ad26.COV2.S at low or high dose, single or two shots; about 5 received placebo; per-sample allocation not given. Specimens were obtained on day 63 following the first vaccine or placebo injection. TCRdb's table, derived via immunoSEQ multiplex PCR, lists solely in-frame clones and lacks some. The sample shows roughly 700,000 clones, roughly 90% of them seen only once. Sequencing was performed on peripheral blood, taken in a trial of Ad26.COV2.S vaccine versus placebo. The receptors were sampled from a person between 18 and 65 years old who received the Ad26.COV2.S COVID-19 vaccine or a placebo.

The J gene is TRBJ2-7, the V gene TRBV23-1, with D perhaps matching TRBD1 or TRBD2 (5 bases each). TRBV23-1 is classed as an ORF, of uncertain function. This CDR3 comprises 16 residues. V gave up 4 bases and J gave up 2 bases, with 18 bases separating them. The chain's CDR3 is CASSRIEQVGAYEQYF. CDR3 bases: TGCGCCAGCAGTCGAATCGAACAGGTCGGGGCCTACGAGCAGTACTTC.

V usage is TRBV11-2 and J usage is TRBJ2-7, with 9 bases fitting TRBD2. The ends lost 5 bases at V and 5 bases at J; junction bases unmatched: 10. Germline lookup yields CDR1 SGHAT and CDR2 FQNNGV. The CDR3 has 15 amino acids. CDR3: CASSARGAGGDEQYF. The DNA of the CDR3 is TGTGCCAGCAGCGCCCGGGGAGCGGGAGGCGACGAGCAGTACTTC.

This chain connects TRBV7-9 to TRBJ2-6, with D hard to call. V was clipped by 6 bases and J by 1 base, with 1 base between them. Per the germline V gene, CDR1 is SEHNR and CDR2 is FQNEAQ (reference sequence). CDR3 length equals 12 residues. This chain's CDR3 is CASRSGANVLTF. The CDR3 DNA sequence: TGTGCCAGCAGGTCTGGGGCCAACGTCCTGACTTTC.

The CDR3 protein is CASKEIGLAGQETQYF. The DNA of the CDR3 is TGTGCCAGCAAGGAAATTGGTCTAGCGGGTCAAGAGACCCAGTACTTC. The gene calls are TRBV3-1 (or the pseudogene TRBV3-2) and TRBJ2-5, with 8 bases lining up with TRBD2. J gave up 2 bases and V 7 bases, and 12 bases lay outside the gene matches. The CDR3 runs to 16 residues. From germline, CDR1 is LGHDT and CDR2 YNNKEL (reference sequence).

The chain employs TRBV27 and TRBJ2-3; TRBD2 is a possible D gene (6 bases). V lost 8 bases, J lost 4 bases, and 13 bases lay in between. Germline V gene data show CDR1 as MNHEY and CDR2 as SMNVEV (reference sequence). CDR3 length equals 13 residues. The DNA of the CDR3 is TGTGCCAGCGGTAGCGGTCTCCCAGATACGCAGTATTTT. Amino acid sequence: CASGSGLPDTQYF.

The V call is TRBV2, the J call TRBJ1-2, with 9 nucleotides matching TRBD1. V lost 3 bases and J lost 8; bases outside the gene matches: 10. Germline values: CDR1 SNHLY, CDR2 FYNNEI. CDR3 length: 15 residues. This CDR3 reads CASSDRLDRGLGYTF. In DNA form, the CDR3 reads TGTGCCAGCAGTGATCGTTTGGACAGGGGCTTAGGCTACACCTTC.

This chain joins TRBV5-1 and TRBJ2-2, with D maybe TRBD2 (6 bases). CDR1 is SGHRS and CDR2 is YFSETQ in the germline V gene. Trimming left V 0 bases short and J 6 bases short, with 9 bases between. This CDR3 region has 14 residues. Here the CDR3 DNA reads TGCGCCAGCAGCTTGGCCGGGGGTTCCGGGGAGCTGTTTTTT. Amino acid sequence: CASSLAGGSGELFF.

This clone appeared many times. The V call is TRBV30, the J call TRBJ2-2; D remains unclear. CDR3 length equals 13 residues. V was pared by 5 bases and J by 1 base, with 8 bases between. Germline V lookup: CDR1 GTSNPN, CDR2 SVGIG (reference sequence). The CDR3 nucleotides read TGTGCCTGGCAAACTTTGAACACCGGGGAGCTGTTTTTT. Translated, it gives CAWQTLNTGELFF.

The chain carries TRBV3-1 (or the pseudogene TRBV3-2) and TRBJ2-3; 13 nucleotides align to TRBD2. The CDR3 sequence is 15 residues long. Germline-derived CDR1 and CDR2 are LGHDT and YNNKEL (reference sequence). V lost 6 bases and J lost 3; bases outside the gene matches: 3. The CDR3 nucleotides are TGTGCCAGCAGACCGACTAGCGGGGGGACAGATACGCAGTATTTT. Translating it yields CASRPTSGGTDTQYF.

J is TRBJ1-5 and V is TRBV30, with a tentative D call TRBD1 (6 bases). Trimming shortened V by 0 bases and J by 10 bases, and 16 bases separated the two germline ends. The CDR3 is 14 residues long. Germline loops: CDR1 GTSNPN, CDR2 SVGIG (reference sequence). The chain's CDR3 is CAWSVGQFISPQHF. The CDR3 DNA sequence: TGTGCCTGGAGTGTAGGACAGTTTATCAGCCCCCAGCATTTT. The full variable domain, in which reference TRBV30 and TRBJ1-5 provide the parts outside the CDR3, is SQTIHQWPATLVQPVGSPLSLECTVEGTSNPNLYWYRQAAGRGLQLLFYSVGIGQISSEVPQNLSASRPQDRQFILSSKKLLLSDSGFYLCAWSVGQFISPQHFGDGTRLSIL.

The rearrangement uses TRBV11-3 and TRBJ1-1, with a tentative D call TRBD1 (5 bases). The germline CDR1 and CDR2 sequences are SGHNT and YENEEA. The CDR3 has 17 amino acids. V was cut by 3 bases and J by 0 bases, with 17 bases left in between. The CDR3 spells CASSFSPVQALNTEAFF. The CDR3 DNA is TGTGCCAGCAGCTTTAGCCCCGTACAGGCGCTGAACACTGAAGCTTTCTTT.

The chain is built from TRBV5-8 and TRBJ2-3; the match to TRBD2 covers 7 bases. Germline CDR1 reads SGHTS; CDR2 reads YDEGEE. The CDR3 loop spans 16 amino acids. Trimming removed 4 bases from V and 0 bases from J; junction bases left unmatched: 8. DNA of the CDR3: TGTGCCAGCAGCCCGCTCGGGCGGGAGAGCACAGATACGCAGTATTTT. Protein sequence: CASSPLGRESTDTQYF.

The rearrangement links TRBV28 to TRBJ1-3; D gene uncertain. Germline lookup yields CDR1 MDHEN and CDR2 SYDVKM. The V and J ends lost 1 base and 0 bases respectively, with 10 bases between them. The CDR3 loop spans 16 amino acids. The CDR3 is CASSLSVGLSGNTIYF. The CDR3 DNA reads TGTGCCAGCAGTTTATCAGTAGGTCTCTCTGGAAACACCATATATTTT.

V usage is TRBV6-2 or TRBV6-3 and J usage is TRBJ1-5; D is undetermined. The CDR3 covers 15 residues. With 2 bases removed from V and 1 base from J, the gap between germline ends came to 9 bases. The V gene's germline CDR1 is MNHEY and CDR2 SVGEGT. CDR3 bases: TGTGCCAGCAGTTACCTCCCGGAAAGCAATCAGCCCCAGCATTTT. It encodes CASSYLPESNQPQHF.

The genes are TRBV3-1 (or the pseudogene TRBV3-2) and TRBJ1-4; unclear D gene. The V end was cut by 4 bases, the J end by 8 bases, with 20 bases between. Germline loops: CDR1 LGHDT, CDR2 YNNKEL (reference sequence). The CDR3 sequence is 16 residues long. The DNA for the CDR3 is TGTGCCAGCAGCCCCCAGGAACGTTCCAAGGGAGAAAAACTGTTTTTT. Its protein product is CASSPQERSKGEKLFF.

The J gene is TRBJ2-1, the V gene TRBV24-1, with 10 bases fitting TRBD1. With 6 bases clipped from V and 3 bases from J, the junction kept 4 bases outside the gene matches. Germline V CDR1 and CDR2: KGHDR, SFDVKD. The CDR3 consists of 15 residues. The DNA for the CDR3 is TGTGCCACCAGTCCCGGGACAGGGGACTACAATGAGCAGTTCTTC. This codes for CATSPGTGDYNEQFF.

This chain links TRBV7-8 with TRBJ1-5; a possible D gene is TRBD1 (6 bases). CDR3 size: 15 residues. Trimming shortened V by 5 bases and J by 2 bases, and 13 bases separated the two germline ends. The germline V gene has CDR1 SGHVS and CDR2 FQNEAQ. This chain's CDR3 is CASSTQGRGNQPQHF. The DNA for the CDR3 is TGTGCCAGCAGCACCCAGGGGAGGGGCAATCAGCCCCAGCATTTT.

The V call is TRBV10-1, the J call TRBJ2-2; TRBD2 matches 7 bases. The CDR3 covers 16 residues. The germline CDR1 and CDR2 sequences are WNHNN and SYGVQD (reference sequence). The junction had 8 bases not matched to a gene; V was cut back by 5 bases and J by 2 bases. The CDR3, as DNA: TGCGCCAGCAGTTCTAGCGGAGGGGTTAACACCGGGGAGCTGTTTTTT. As protein: CASSSSGGVNTGELFF.

This clone has only one observation. CDR3 protein: CATSRDPANTEAFF. CDR3 coding DNA: TGTGCCACCAGCAGAGATCCGGCGAACACTGAAGCTTTCTTT. V and J are TRBV15 and TRBJ1-1; no clear D. The CDR3 covers 14 residues. Germline lookup yields CDR1 LNHNV and CDR2 YYDKDF (reference sequence). Trimming cost V 0 bases and J 1 base, with 6 bases left between them.

This sequence joins TRBV5-4 and TRBJ1-2, with D possibly TRBD1 on 6 matching bases. The germline V gene encodes CDR1 SGHNT and CDR2 YYREEE (reference sequence). V was trimmed by 0 bases and J by 7 bases, leaving 19 bases between them. The CDR3 is made up of 16 amino acids. CDR3 bases: TGTGCCAGCAGCTTGGCCGGGTCCCAGGGGCGGAGTGGCTACACCTTC. Translation: CASSLAGSQGRSGYTF.

The chain employs TRBV5-6 and TRBJ2-3; D is uncertain. This CDR3 contains 13 residues. V lost 0 bases and J lost 4, with 6 bases in between. From germline, CDR1 is SGHDT and CDR2 YYEEEE. As DNA, the CDR3 is TGTGCCAGCAGCTTGGTAGGGTCAGATACGCAGTATTTT. This codes for CASSLVGSDTQYF.

This clone was seen a handful of times. The chain recombines TRBV7-9 with TRBJ2-3; tentatively, D is TRBD1 (5 bases). This CDR3 region has 15 residues. Trimming stripped 0 bases from V and 1 base from J, with 8 bases between. The V gene's germline CDR1 is SEHNR and CDR2 FQNEAQ (reference sequence). The CDR3 region is CASSLALTGTDTQYF. The CDR3, as DNA: TGTGCCAGCAGCTTAGCACTGACAGGCACAGATACGCAGTATTTT. Full variable domain (missing parts from reference TRBV7-9 and TRBJ2-3): DTGVSQNPRHKITKRGQNVTFRCDPISEHNRLYWYRQTLGQGPEFLTYFQNEAQLEKSRLLSDRFSAERPKGSFSTLEIQRTEQGDSAMYLCASSLALTGTDTQYFGPGTRLTVL.

The rearrangement uses TRBV19 and TRBJ2-1; 9 nucleotides line up with TRBD1. Germline V gene lookup returns CDR1 LNHDA and CDR2 SQIVND (reference sequence). Trimming took 5 bases from V and 16 from J; bases not matched to a gene: 18. CDR3 length equals 15 residues. The CDR3 region has the DNA TGTGCCAGTAGTCAGTCCGCCGGGGGGACAGGGATACAATTCTTC. Its translation is CASSQSAGGTGIQFF. Using reference TRBV19 and TRBJ2-1 for the parts outside the CDR3, the full variable domain is DGGITQSPKYLFRKEGQNVTLSCEQNLNHDAMYWYRQDPGQGLRLIYYSQIVNDFQKGDIAEGYSVSREKKESFPLTVTSAQKNPTAFYLCASSQSAGGTGIQFFGPGTRLTVL.

Of note for this clone: The conserved final phenylalanine or tryptophan is absent from the CDR3, which likely points to a read error. The DNA is omitted, as the CDR3 cannot be located on it reliably, and the CDR3 follows TCRdb's listing. This chain joins TRBV29-1 and TRBJ2-3; the tabulated D call, TRBD2, remains unverified against the DNA. The CDR3 spans 13 amino acids, including both terminal residues. Germline V CDR1 and CDR2: SQVTM, ANQGSEA. The CDR3: CSVEPSSGGPGVL.

The V and J genes are TRBV10-3 and TRBJ2-2, with D possibly TRBD1 on 5 matching bases. CDR1 and CDR2 (germline): ENHRY, SYGVKD. The V end lost 9 bases, the J end lost 0 bases, and 17 bases lay between the germline ends. The CDR3 has 16 amino acids. As DNA, the CDR3 is TGTGCCATTGGATCCGCCCGGACACCGAACACCGGGGAGCTGTTTTTT. As protein: CAIGSARTPNTGELFF.

This rearrangement joins TRBV6-5 to TRBJ1-6; no definite D call. Germline loops: CDR1 MNHEY, CDR2 SVGAGI. The CDR3 is 15 amino acids. Trimming pared 8 bases from V and 2 bases from J, leaving 13 bases between. The CDR3, as DNA: TGTGCCAGCGGCACGGCAGCGGCCTATAATTCACCCCTCCACTTT. Translating it yields CASGTAAAYNSPLHF.

V is TRBV18 and J is TRBJ2-7; D not certain. This CDR3 spans 15 amino acids. Germline values: CDR1 KGHSH, CDR2 LQKENI. V gave up 2 bases and J gave up 0 bases, with 11 bases separating them. The CDR3 DNA follows: TGTGCCAGCTCACCATCCCAACAGATCTCCTACGAGCAGTACTTC. It specifies CASSPSQQISYEQYF. Combining the CDR3 with reference TRBV18 and TRBJ2-7 gives the whole variable domain NAGVMQNPRHLVRRRGQEARLRCSPMKGHSHVYWYRQLPEEGLKFMVYLQKENIIDESGMPKERFSAEFPKEGPSILRIQQVVRGDSAAYFCASSPSQQISYEQYFGPGTRLTVT.

V is TRBV6-5 and J is TRBJ1-2; tentatively, D is TRBD1 (6 bases). The CDR3 spans 12 residues. Trimming pared 6 bases from V and 4 bases from J, leaving 9 bases between. Germline assignment: CDR1 MNHEY and CDR2 SVGAGI. The CDR3 loop is CASSLDSYGYTF. In nucleotides, the CDR3 is TGTGCCAGCAGCCTGGACAGCTATGGCTACACCTTC.

This rearrangement joins TRBV5-8 to TRBJ2-1; 8 nucleotides align to TRBD1. CDR1 is SGHTS, CDR2 YDEGEE, per germline. V lost 6 bases, J lost 10 bases, and 18 bases stayed unmatched. The CDR3 has 16 residues. The CDR3 nucleotides read TGTGCCAGCACCCTCGACCAGGGGGCGGGACTCCAGGAGCAGTTCTTC. Protein: CASTLDQGAGLQEQFF.

This chain links TRBV9 with TRBJ1-3; TRBD1 is a possible D gene (5 bases). The CDR3 runs to 16 residues. CDR1 is SGDLS and CDR2 is YYNGEE in the germline V gene. With 4 bases removed from V and 0 bases from J, the gap between germline ends came to 14 bases. CDR3: CASSLGGTASGNTIYF. The CDR3 DNA follows: TGTGCCAGCAGCCTGGGAGGGACGGCCTCTGGAAACACCATATATTTT.

The chain has TRBV3-1 (or the pseudogene TRBV3-2) and TRBJ2-1; 8 bases agree with TRBD1. CDR1 is LGHDT and CDR2 is YNNKEL in the germline V gene (reference sequence). Trimming removed 3 bases from V and 2 bases from J; junction bases left unmatched: 3. This CDR3 is 15 amino acids long. In nucleotides, the CDR3 is TGTGCCAGCAGCCACGACAGGGGTGCCTACAATGAGCAGTTCTTC. This translates into CASSHDRGAYNEQFF.

The rearrangement links TRBV6-5 to TRBJ2-3; 13 bases are a match to TRBD2. Trimming removed 0 bases from V and 4 bases from J; junction bases left unmatched: 1. The length of the CDR3 is 16 residues. Germline CDR1 reads MNHEY; CDR2 reads SVGAGI. The CDR3 region is CASSYSGLAGADTQYF. The CDR3 bases are TGTGCCAGCAGTTACTCTGGACTAGCGGGAGCAGATACGCAGTATTTT.